This TCR beta chain derives from a study of cytomegalovirus exposure and HLA in healthy donors. Study as a whole: Of about 390 genotyped donors, 81% grouped in the Caucasian-associated ancestry cluster.

A multiplex PCR was run with 60 Vbeta primers and 13 Jbeta primers. Clones were sequenced by immunoSEQ multiplex PCR, and TCRdb holds only the in-frame ones, with some missing. The table has more than 200,000 clones, about 83% seen once. In its sample, this clone was seen once. The target antigen is unknown. Study conclusions and caveats: It was reportedly the case that the classifier diagnosed cytomegalovirus status with high specificity and sensitivity. Near-uniform donor sequencing depth was presumed by presence/absence analyses.

The V and J ends lost 5 bases and 2 bases, in that order; junction bases with no gene match: 5. The CDR3 spans 15 residues. Germline V gives CDR1 MDHEN, CDR2 SYDVKM. Specimen: PBMCs. The source of this sequence is a human donor in good health. J is TRBJ2-3 and V is TRBV28; 9 bases fit TRBD2. Here the CDR3 DNA reads TGTGCCAGCAGTGGGGTAGCGGGAGACACAGATACGCAGTATTTT. It codes for CASSGVAGDTDTQYF.